These 9 T cell receptor beta chains were all obtained from the same sample, sequenced in a study of monozygotic twins with inflammatory bowel disease. TCRdb reanalyzed the 5' RACE reads, giving one entry per CDR3 protein sequence and no DNA. This sample's table has about 110,000 distinct CDR3 sequences. The sequenced sample was blood. These receptor sequences come from a human donor with ulcerative colitis or Crohn's disease, or a healthy co-twin of an affected twin (not recorded which).

The chain uses TRBV20-1 and TRBJ2-1; lacking DNA, the TRBD2 call made by TCRdb goes unchecked. The CDR3 consists of 16 residues. In germline, CDR1 is DFQATT, CDR2 SNEGSKA (reference sequence). CDR3 in amino acids: CSARTGEGSSYNEQFF.

The chain combines TRBV11-3 with TRBJ2-1. Germline V gene data show CDR1 as SGHNT and CDR2 as YENEEA. The CDR3 covers 13 residues. This CDR3 is CASKELTYNEQFF.

The genes are TRBV28 and TRBJ2-4; TCRdb names TRBD1, which stays unverified in the absence of DNA. The CDR3 runs 17 residues. In germline, CDR1 is MDHEN, CDR2 SYDVKM. The CDR3 reads CASSFPGGRSAKNIQYF.

The rearrangement joins TRBV20-1 to TRBJ1-1. Germline CDR1 reads DFQATT; CDR2 reads SNEGSKA (reference sequence). The CDR3 sequence is 14 residues long. The CDR3 reads CSARDERRYTEAFF.

The gene calls are TRBV18 and TRBJ2-1; there is no DNA to check the TCRdb D call of TRBD1. The CDR3 has 14 amino acids. Germline values: CDR1 KGHSH, CDR2 LQKENI. This chain's CDR3 is CASSPWTGDNEQFF.

The CDR3 loop is CASSPATSSNTGELFF. The chain couples TRBV6-4 to TRBJ2-2; lacking DNA, the TRBD2 call made by TCRdb goes unchecked. The CDR3 sequence is 16 residues long. Germline V gives CDR1 MRHNA, CDR2 SNTAGT.

The chain employs TRBV7-9 and TRBJ1-1; the D call of TRBD1 rests on TCRdb alone, since no DNA is present to check it. The germline V gene encodes CDR1 SEHNR and CDR2 FQNEAQ (reference sequence). This CDR3 has 14 amino acids. The CDR3 loop reads CASSFLTGLAEAFF.

V usage is TRBV10-2 and J usage is TRBJ2-3; TCRdb names TRBD1, which stays unverified in the absence of DNA. Germline CDR1 WSHSY, CDR2 SAAADI. This CDR3 is built from 15 residues. The CDR3 loop is CASSENKGGWDTQYF.

CDR3 sequence: CSSKSRDEQFF. The chain is built from TRBV29-1 and TRBJ2-1; TCRdb picks TRBD2, but there is no DNA to check that call. From germline, CDR1 is SQVTM and CDR2 ANQGSEA. The CDR3 totals 11 residues.